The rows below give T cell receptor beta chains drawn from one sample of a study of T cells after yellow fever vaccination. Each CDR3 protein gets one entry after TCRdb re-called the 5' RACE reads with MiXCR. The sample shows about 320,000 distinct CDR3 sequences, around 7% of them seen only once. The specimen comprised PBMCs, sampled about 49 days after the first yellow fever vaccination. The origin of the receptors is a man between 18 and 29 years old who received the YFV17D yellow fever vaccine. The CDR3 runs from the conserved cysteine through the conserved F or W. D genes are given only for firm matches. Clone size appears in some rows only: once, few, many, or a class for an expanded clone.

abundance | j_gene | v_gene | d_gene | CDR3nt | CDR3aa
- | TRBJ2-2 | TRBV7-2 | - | TGTGCCAGCAGCTTAGGATCGGGGGGCCACACCGGGGAGCTGTTTTTT | CASSLGSGGHTGELFF
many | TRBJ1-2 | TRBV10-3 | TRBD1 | TGTGCCACCGAAATCACGAAGGGACAGGGGGGCCACTATGGCTACACCTTC | CATEITKGQGGHYGYTF
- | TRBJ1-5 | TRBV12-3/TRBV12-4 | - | TGTGCCAGCAGTTTACAGGGGCAAAACAATCAGCCCCAGCATTTT | CASSLQGQNNQPQHF
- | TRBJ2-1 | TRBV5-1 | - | TGCGCCAGCAGTCGTGGGGGATATGGTGAGCAGTTCTTC | CASSRGGYGEQFF
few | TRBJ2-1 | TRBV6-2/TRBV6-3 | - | TGTGCCAGCAGTTACATTCGGCAGGCCATCTACAATGAGCAGTTCTTC | CASSYIRQAIYNEQFF
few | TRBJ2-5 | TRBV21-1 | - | TGTGCCAGCAGCGCCAATACAGGTCTTTTCTACTTC | CASSANTGLFYF
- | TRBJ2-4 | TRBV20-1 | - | TGCAGTGCGGGGCCTCGAGGGACCCTCGAAAACATTCAGTACTTC | CSAGPRGTLENIQYF
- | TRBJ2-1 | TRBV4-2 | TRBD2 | TGTGCCAGCACCTCACTAGCGGGAAATGAGCAGTTCTTC | CASTSLAGNEQFF
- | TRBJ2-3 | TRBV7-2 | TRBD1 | TGTGCCAGCAGCTTAGGAAAACAGGGGGGAGATACGCAGTATTTT | CASSLGKQGGDTQYF
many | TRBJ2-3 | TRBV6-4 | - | TGTGCCAGCAGCACGGGGCCCACAGATACGCAGTATTTT | CASSTGPTDTQYF
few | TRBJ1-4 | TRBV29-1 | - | TGCAGCGTTGTCGCAACTAATGAAAAACTGTTTTTT | CSVVATNEKLFF
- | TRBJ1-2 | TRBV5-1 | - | TGCGCCAGCGCCGGGACGGCGGATTATGGCTACACCTTC | CASAGTADYGYTF
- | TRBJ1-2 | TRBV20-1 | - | TGCAGTGCTAGAGATCCAGCCGGGGCTAACGATGGCTACACCTTC | CSARDPAGANDGYTF
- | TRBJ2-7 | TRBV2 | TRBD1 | TGTGCCAGCAGTGGGACAGGGGGCGTCTACGAGCAGTACTTC | CASSGTGGVYEQYF
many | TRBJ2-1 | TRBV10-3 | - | TGTGCCATCGGAACTCCGCCATCTTCCAATGAGCAGTTCTTC | CAIGTPPSSNEQFF
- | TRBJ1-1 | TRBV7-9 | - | TGTGCCAGCAGCTATCTTGTGAACACTGAAGCTTTCTTT | CASSYLVNTEAFF
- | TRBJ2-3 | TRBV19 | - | TGTGCCAGTAGTATCGGACCGAATGGGTTCGATACGCAGTATTTT | CASSIGPNGFDTQYF
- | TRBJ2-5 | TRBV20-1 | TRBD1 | TGCAGTGCTAGACCGCCTTGGACAGGTGTCCTGTACTTC | CSARPPWTGVLYF
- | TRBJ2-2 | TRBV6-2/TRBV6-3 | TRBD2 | TGTGCCAGCAGCCCCAAGCTAGCGGGGGGGTACACCGGGGAGCTGTTTTTT | CASSPKLAGGYTGELFF
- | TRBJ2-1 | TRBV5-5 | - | TGTGCCAGCAGCTTAGATTTGGGACTGCGATGGTTGGAGCAGTTCTTC | CASSLDLGLRWLEQFF
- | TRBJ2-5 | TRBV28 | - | TGTGCCAGCAGACTCCCCCCCGGAGAGACCCAGTACTTC | CASRLPPGETQYF
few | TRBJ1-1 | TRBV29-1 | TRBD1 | TGCAGCGTACGACAGGGACCGAACACTGAAGCTTTCTTT | CSVRQGPNTEAFF
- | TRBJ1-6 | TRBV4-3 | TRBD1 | TGCGCCAGCAAGGGGGGGACAGCGTATAATTCACCCCTCCACTTT | CASKGGTAYNSPLHF
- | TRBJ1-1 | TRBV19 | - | TGTGCCAGTAGTACCCTATTATCAACGAACACTGAAGCTTTCTTT | CASSTLLSTNTEAFF
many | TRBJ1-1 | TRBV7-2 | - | TGTGCCAGCAGGACCGAGGCGAACACTGAAGCTTTCTTT | CASRTEANTEAFF